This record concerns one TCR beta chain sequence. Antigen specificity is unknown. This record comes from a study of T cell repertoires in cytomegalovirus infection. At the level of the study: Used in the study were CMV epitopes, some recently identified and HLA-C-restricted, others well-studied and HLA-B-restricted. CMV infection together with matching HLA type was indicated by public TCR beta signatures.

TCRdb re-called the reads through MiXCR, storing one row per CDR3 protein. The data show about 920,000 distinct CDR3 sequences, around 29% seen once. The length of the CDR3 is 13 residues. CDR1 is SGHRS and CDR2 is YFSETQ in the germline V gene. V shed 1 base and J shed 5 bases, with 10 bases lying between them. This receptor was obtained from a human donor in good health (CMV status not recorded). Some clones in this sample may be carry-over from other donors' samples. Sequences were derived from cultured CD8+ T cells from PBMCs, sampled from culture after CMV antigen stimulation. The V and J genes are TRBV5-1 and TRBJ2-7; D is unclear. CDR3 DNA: TGCGCCAGCAGCTTGCGTGTTATGGACGAGCAGTACTTC. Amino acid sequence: CASSLRVMDEQYF.